This T cell receptor beta chain originates from a study of technical replicates of blood from a few donors. Generated by immunoSEQ multiplex PCR, the TCRdb table keeps only in-frame clones and is missing some. Among some 13,000 clones listed, approximately 80% were seen once. V gave up 1 base and J gave up 3 bases; unmatched junction bases: 6. The CDR3 loop spans 16 amino acids. The germline V gene has CDR1 SGHRS and CDR2 YFSETQ. The sample consisted of PBMCs. This chain connects TRBV5-1 to TRBJ2-3; 9 bases fit TRBD2. The receptor comes from a human donor in good health. This CDR3 reads CASSLSSGTGTDTQYF. CDR3 DNA: TGCGCCAGCAGCTTGTCTAGCGGGACCGGGACAGATACGCAGTATTTT.